This passage covers 27 T cell receptor beta chains from one sample sequenced in a study of T cells after posttransplantation cyclophosphamide. Treatment was busulfan-fludarabine conditioning, a marrow graft, and cyclophosphamide on days +3 and +4. Using immunoSEQ multiplex PCR, the repertoire was profiled, and TCRdb retains in-frame clones only, with some absent. The sample includes about 18,000 clones, roughly 80% of them seen just once. The sequenced sample was CD8+ T cells sorted from PBMCs, obtained around 2,000 days after a stem cell transplant with posttransplant cyclophosphamide. The source of these receptors is a female patient between 40 and 55 years old who received an allogeneic stem cell transplant from a related donor, was CMV-positive, and had no GVHD. A subset of T cells may come from the graft donor.

This chain connects TRBV4-1 to TRBJ2-5; 11 bases map to TRBD1. Germline assignment: CDR1 MGHRA and CDR2 YSYEKL. Trimming cost V 3 bases and J 5 bases; bases outside gene matches: 5. The CDR3 contains 15 residues. This chain's CDR3 is CASSHQDRGHETQYF. CDR3 sequence (DNA): TGCGCCAGCAGCCACCAGGACAGGGGGCACGAGACCCAGTACTTC.

V usage is TRBV2 and J usage is TRBJ1-2, with D possibly being TRBD1 (5 bases). V shed 0 bases and J shed 3 bases, with 8 bases lying between them. The CDR3 sequence is 14 residues long. CDR1 and CDR2 from the germline V gene are SNHLY and FYNNEI. The CDR3 sequence is CASSEALTDYGYTF. The CDR3 DNA is TGTGCCAGCAGTGAAGCGCTGACAGACTATGGCTACACCTTC.

CDR3 amino acids: CSVLAETGELFF. As DNA, the CDR3 is TGCAGCGTCCTAGCGGAAACCGGGGAGCTGTTTTTT. This chain links TRBV29-1 with TRBJ2-2, with 7 bases that match TRBD2. Germline CDR1 is SQVTM and CDR2 is ANQGSEA. With 6 bases clipped from V and 5 bases from J, the junction kept 3 bases outside the gene matches. CDR3 length: 12 amino acids.

The V gene is TRBV9, the J gene TRBJ2-1, with 12 bases identical to TRBD2. The CDR3 has 16 amino acids. In germline, CDR1 is SGDLS, CDR2 YYNGEE. With 0 bases clipped from V and 6 bases from J, the junction kept 4 bases outside the gene matches. In DNA form, the CDR3 reads TGTGCCAGCAGCGTAGGACTAGCGGGGGCCCTCAATGAGCAGTTCTTC. Amino acid sequence: CASSVGLAGALNEQFF.

The V gene is TRBV27, the J gene TRBJ2-7; 8 bases fit TRBD1. J was trimmed by 3 bases and V by 0 bases; bases with no gene match: 7. Germline V gene sequence: CDR1 MNHEY, CDR2 SMNVEV (reference sequence). The CDR3 totals 16 residues. CDR3 protein: CASSLSGGQVIYEQYF. CDR3 in DNA: TGTGCCAGCAGTTTATCGGGGGGACAGGTAATCTACGAGCAGTACTTC.

This chain uses TRBV5-1 with TRBJ2-7; perhaps TRBD2 as D (6 bases). V was shortened by 4 bases and J by 1 base, with 12 bases between the two germline ends. The CDR3 consists of 14 residues. Germline V gives CDR1 SGHRS, CDR2 YFSETQ. CDR3: CASSHPGLSYEQYF. In nucleotides, the CDR3 is TGCGCCAGCAGCCACCCGGGACTTTCCTACGAGCAGTACTTC.

The count of this clone is one. The chain couples TRBV9 to TRBJ1-1; TRBD1 might be the D (6 bases). CDR3 length: 13 residues. V was clipped by 3 bases and J by 2 bases, with 8 bases between them. Germline CDR1 is SGDLS and CDR2 is YYNGEE. CDR3 protein: CASSAQGNTEAFF. The CDR3 DNA follows: TGTGCCAGCAGCGCACAGGGAAACACTGAAGCTTTCTTT.

This sequence joins TRBV28 and TRBJ2-5; maybe TRBD2 (6 bases). The CDR3 totals 14 residues. Trimming cost V 2 bases and J 5 bases, with 12 bases left between them. The germline V gene has CDR1 MDHEN and CDR2 SYDVKM. The DNA for the CDR3 is TGTGCCAGCAGTTTAGTTGCAGGGAGGGAGACCCAGTACTTC. Translating it yields CASSLVAGRETQYF.

The chain uses TRBV15 and TRBJ2-5; 11 bases are shared with TRBD2. The V segment lost 2 bases and the J segment 5 bases; nucleotides outside the gene matches: 13. Germline-derived CDR1 and CDR2 are LNHNV and YYDKDF (reference sequence). This CDR3 has 18 residues. This CDR3 is CATSRFAGTSGPLETQYF. In DNA, the CDR3 is TGTGCCACCAGCAGATTTGCCGGGACTAGCGGTCCCCTGGAGACCCAGTACTTC.

This clone occurred a few times. The V call is TRBV4-1, the J call TRBJ2-5, with a weak D call TRBD2 (5 bases). Trimming stripped 1 base from V and 1 base from J, with 10 bases between. Looked up from germline, CDR1 is MGHRA and CDR2 is YSYEKL. The length of the CDR3 is 15 residues. The DNA for the CDR3 is TGCGCCAGCAGCCAAGTTCTAGCCGCCCAAGAGACCCAGTACTTC. Amino acid sequence: CASSQVLAAQETQYF.

The chain couples TRBV13 to TRBJ1-1, with 7 bases matching TRBD1. Germline CDR1 PRHDT, CDR2 FYEKMQ (reference sequence). The CDR3 covers 14 residues. With 5 bases clipped from V and 0 bases from J, the junction kept 3 bases outside the gene matches. In DNA, the CDR3 is TGTGCCAGCAGCCGGACAGGATTGAACACTGAAGCTTTCTTT. It codes for CASSRTGLNTEAFF.

For the CDR3, the DNA is TGTGCCAGCAGTGCCCAACAGGAATCTAACTATGGCTACACCTTC. The encoded protein is CASSAQQESNYGYTF. The chain uses TRBV6-6 and TRBJ1-2; D might be TRBD1 (5 bases). The germline CDR1 and CDR2 sequences are MNHNY and SVGAGI (reference sequence). CDR3 size: 15 residues. The ends were cut back, 5 bases at V and 0 bases at J, with 13 bases in the middle.

CDR3 coding DNA: TGTGCCACCAGCAGAGCGGGGGGGCTTGAGACCCAGTACTTC. Translated, it gives CATSRAGGLETQYF. The J gene is TRBJ2-5, the V gene TRBV15; 8 bases agree with TRBD2. The CDR3 runs to 14 residues. Germline V gene lookup returns CDR1 LNHNV and CDR2 YYDKDF (reference sequence). The V and J ends lost 1 base and 5 bases, in that order; junction bases with no gene match: 3.

V usage is TRBV11-1 and J usage is TRBJ2-3; 10 nucleotides align to TRBD1. The ends lost 4 bases at V and 6 bases at J; junction bases unmatched: 13. Germline loops: CDR1 SGHAT, CDR2 FQDESV (reference sequence). This CDR3 has 17 amino acids. CDR3 nucleotides: TGTGCCAGCAGCTCAATTCCGGGACAGGGGATAGGGGATACGCAGTATTTT. It yields the protein CASSSIPGQGIGDTQYF. The full variable domain, in which reference TRBV11-1 and TRBJ2-3 provide the parts outside the CDR3, is EAEVAQSPRYKITEKSQAVAFWCDPISGHATLYWYRQILGQGPELLVQFQDESVVDDSQLPKDRFSAERLKGVDSTLKIQPAELGDSAMYLCASSSIPGQGIGDTQYFGPGTRLTVL.

The chain uses TRBV11-2 and TRBJ1-2, with 7 positions matching TRBD1. Germline CDR1 and CDR2: SGHAT and FQNNGV. The CDR3 has 14 amino acids. V shed 5 bases, J shed 4 bases, and the junction held 7 bases outside the gene matches. For the CDR3, the DNA is TGTGCCAGCAGCGGTACCCAGGGGGTCTATGGCTACACCTTC. It yields the protein CASSGTQGVYGYTF. The full variable domain, in which reference TRBV11-2 and TRBJ1-2 provide the parts outside the CDR3, is EAGVAQSPRYKIIEKRQSVAFWCNPISGHATLYWYQQILGQGPKLLIQFQNNGVVDDSQLPKDRFSAERLKGVDSTLKIQPAKLEDSAVYLCASSGTQGVYGYTFGSGTRLTVV.

This clone was observed a single time. The chain joins TRBV2 to TRBJ2-3; a possible D gene is TRBD2 (6 bases). The germline V gene has CDR1 SNHLY and CDR2 FYNNEI. Trimming pared 4 bases from V and 4 bases from J, leaving 6 bases between. The CDR3 totals 12 residues. The chain's CDR3 is CASSGGADTQYF. In DNA form, the CDR3 reads TGTGCCAGCAGTGGCGGGGCAGATACGCAGTATTTT.

CDR3 bases: TGTGCCAGCAGTTTCTCGGGGAATAGGGGCTACACCTTC. Protein product: CASSFSGNRGYTF. This sequence joins TRBV27 and TRBJ1-2; D gene ambiguous. Germline V gives CDR1 MNHEY, CDR2 SMNVEV (reference sequence). The ends were cut back, 3 bases at V and 8 bases at J, with 13 bases in the middle. This CDR3 contains 13 residues.

The chain is built from TRBV4-3 and TRBJ1-6, with no clear D. V was cut by 0 bases and J by 0 bases, with 6 bases left in between. Germline CDR1 reads LGHNA; CDR2 reads YSLEER. There are 16 residues in the CDR3. The chain's CDR3 is CASSQDRGSYNSPLHF. The CDR3 region has the DNA TGCGCCAGCAGCCAAGATCGGGGCTCCTATAATTCACCCCTCCACTTT.

This clone appeared a single time. The V and J genes are TRBV5-4 and TRBJ2-7; 10 bases map to TRBD1. Per the germline V gene, CDR1 is SGHNT and CDR2 is YYREEE (reference sequence). V was clipped by 7 bases and J by 2 bases; unmatched bases: 3. This CDR3 comprises 13 residues. The CDR3 spells CASWDRGTYEQYF. CDR3 nucleotide sequence: TGTGCCAGCTGGGACAGGGGTACCTACGAGCAGTACTTC. The full variable domain, rest sourced from reference TRBV5-4 and TRBJ2-7, is ETGVTQSPTHLIKTRGQQVTLRCSSQSGHNTVSWYQQALGQGPQFIFQYYREEENGRGNFPPRFSGLQFPNYSSELNVNALELDDSALYLCASWDRGTYEQYFGPGTRLTVT.

The chain is built from TRBV11-2 and TRBJ2-1; 13 nucleotides line up with TRBD2. With 5 bases clipped from V and 0 bases from J, the junction kept 7 bases outside the gene matches. The CDR3 sequence is 18 residues long. The germline gives CDR1 SGHAT, CDR2 FQNNGV. As DNA, the CDR3 is TGTGCCAGCAGCCCGGGACTAGCGGGGCTCAGCTCCTACAATGAGCAGTTCTTC. Translation gives CASSPGLAGLSSYNEQFF.

The gene calls are TRBV7-3 and TRBJ2-2; TRBD1 is a possible D gene (6 bases). CDR1 and CDR2 (germline): SGHTA, FQGTGA. This CDR3 spans 16 amino acids. The V and J ends lost 4 bases and 0 bases respectively, with 12 bases between them. The CDR3 nucleotides are TGTGCCAGCAGCTCACACCGGACAGCGAACACCGGGGAGCTGTTTTTT. The encoded protein is CASSSHRTANTGELFF.

CDR3 amino acids: CASSFGTGGSYEQYF. The CDR3 DNA reads TGTGCCAGCAGCTTCGGGACAGGGGGCTCCTACGAGCAGTACTTC. The chain links TRBV5-4 to TRBJ2-7; 11 bases line up with TRBD1. Germline CDR1 SGHNT, CDR2 YYREEE (reference sequence). This CDR3 spans 15 amino acids. V gave up 2 bases and J gave up 0 bases; unmatched junction bases: 1.

With regard to this clone: The junction does not match germline at one end; this may be a read error. The rearrangement joins TRBV14 to TRBJ1-2; no clear D gene. The germline gives CDR1 SGHDN, CDR2 FVKESK. The length of the CDR3 is 8 residues. The CDR3 region has the DNA TGTGCCAGCAGCCTGTGTCGCTTC. This encodes CASSLCRF.

The CDR3 bases are TGTGCCAGCAGCTTCGTAGCAGGGGGCTTAAGCACAGATACGCAGTATTTT. This translates into CASSFVAGGLSTDTQYF. The chain employs TRBV11-2 and TRBJ2-3, with 8 bases identical to TRBD1. The V and J ends lost 3 bases and 0 bases, in that order; junction bases with no gene match: 8. CDR3 length: 17 residues. Germline-derived CDR1 and CDR2 are SGHAT and FQNNGV.

V is TRBV2 and J is TRBJ1-3, with 10 bases matching TRBD1. CDR1 SNHLY and CDR2 FYNNEI come from the germline V gene. V lost 0 bases and J lost 3; bases outside the gene matches: 8. The CDR3 is 18 residues long. The CDR3 spells CASSEAAGTGAGGNTIYF. In DNA, the CDR3 is TGTGCCAGCAGTGAAGCTGCCGGGACAGGGGCGGGTGGAAACACCATATATTTT.

This clone came up a few times. V gene TRBV10-3 combines with J gene TRBJ1-1; no reliable D call. Looked up from germline, CDR1 is ENHRY and CDR2 is SYGVKD. Deletions cut 2 bases from V and 5 bases from J, with 21 bases between. This CDR3 has 17 amino acids. CDR3 DNA sequence: TGTGCCATCAGTGAGGTGCCGGGTTTGGGAGATTGGACTGAAGCTTTCTTT. Translating it yields CAISEVPGLGDWTEAFF.

V gene TRBV4-1 combines with J gene TRBJ2-3, with D tentatively TRBD2 (6 bases). Trimming took 0 bases from V and 2 from J, leaving 12 bases between them. The CDR3 has 16 residues. CDR1 MGHRA and CDR2 YSYEKL come from the germline V gene. CDR3 amino acids: CASSQEAGTLTDTQYF. The CDR3, as DNA: TGCGCCAGCAGCCAAGAGGCAGGGACTCTCACAGATACGCAGTATTTT.